Below, 5 T cell receptor beta chains from the same sample are listed, as sequenced in a study of blood T cell repertoires in COVID-19. This table comes from immunoSEQ multiplex PCR, and its TCRdb copy is limited to in-frame clones, with some not included. This sample has just over 150,000 clones, with 85% to 95% found just once. Input material: peripheral blood. Every receptor here comes from a woman in her 50s with acute or convalescent COVID-19.

V and J are TRBV28 and TRBJ1-1; 7 bases line up with TRBD1. CDR1 is MDHEN, CDR2 SYDVKM, per germline. This CDR3 has 15 residues. V lost 4 bases to trimming and J lost 1 base; unmatched junction nucleotides: 6. This chain's CDR3 is CASSSIRDRNTEAFF. The DNA of the CDR3 is TGTGCCAGCAGTTCTATCCGGGACAGGAACACTGAAGCTTTCTTT.

The gene calls are TRBV29-1 and TRBJ2-1; tentatively, D is TRBD1 (5 bases). CDR3 size: 15 residues. The germline V and J ends were trimmed by 3 bases and 2 bases, with 14 bases remaining between them. The V gene's germline CDR1 is SQVTM and CDR2 ANQGSEA. The CDR3 nucleotides read TGCAGCGTTGAGGGATTACTGGGGCCCTACAATGAGCAGTTCTTC. It yields the protein CSVEGLLGPYNEQFF.

V usage is TRBV12-5 and J usage is TRBJ2-1; TRBD1 matches 9 bases. The CDR3 contains 16 residues. Germline trimming cut 3 bases from V and 8 bases from J; bases unmatched to any gene: 11. CDR1 is LGHNT and CDR2 is FRNRAP in the germline V gene. CDR3 sequence reads: CASGFTPGQGKDEQFF. The CDR3 DNA sequence: TGTGCTAGTGGTTTCACACCGGGACAGGGTAAGGATGAGCAGTTCTTC.

The chain joins TRBV6-5 to TRBJ2-7; tentative D call: TRBD1 (6 bases). Trimming left V 2 bases short and J 12 bases short, with 23 bases between. Germline loops: CDR1 MNHEY, CDR2 SVGAGI. The CDR3 totals 15 residues. The CDR3: CASSYDVWTAEDRYF. In DNA, the CDR3 is TGTGCCAGCAGTTACGACGTCTGGACAGCTGAGGATCGGTACTTC.

The chain is built from TRBV21-1 and TRBJ2-3; whether TRBD1, the table's D call, matches the DNA was not checked. TRBV21-1 is given as a pseudogene. The CDR3 is made up of 17 amino acids. The CDR3: CASSKVRDREDTDTQYF. The DNA of the CDR3 is TGTGCCAGCAGCAAAGTCCGGGACAGGGAAGACACAGATACGCAGTATTTT.